This T cell receptor (beta chain) was obtained from a study of molecular identifiers for immune sequencing clone quantification. Study results and limitations: Spiked Jurkat TCR RNA equal to one cell could reportedly be picked out among one million naive cells. Among effectors, clones above 20 RNA copies held over 98% of molecules; among naive cells, under 1%.

With RNA at 10%, 30% or 50%, naive CD8 libraries came from approximately 20,000 to 1,000,000 sorted cells. The authors built bulk TCR libraries by previously described methods with listed TCR primers. In TCRdb, the PCR reads were re-called with MiXCR into one record per CDR3 protein. The table lists some 320,000 distinct CDR3 sequences, about 22% of them singletons. In regard to this clonotype: The target antigen is unknown. Since a much larger clone is just one base distant, this may be a read error. Because the CDR3 is missing its conserved closing phenylalanine or tryptophan, this is likely a read error.

With 4 bases removed from V and 1 base from J, the gap between germline ends came to 8 bases. This CDR3 spans 13 amino acids. The V gene's germline CDR1 is SEHNR and CDR2 FQNEAQ (reference sequence). The TCR sequence derives from a human donor in good health. Some libraries in this study had Jurkat cell RNA spiked in. What was sequenced was naive CD8+ T cells from blood, with Jurkat cell RNA spiked in. Subset denoted: FACS-sorted CD8+CD4-CCR7+CD45RA+ naive T cells. The chain joins TRBV7-9 to TRBJ2-7; D unclear. The CDR3 DNA reads as TGTGCCAGCAGCTCAGGAAATTCCTACGAGCAGTACCTC. This translates into CASSSGNSYEQYL.